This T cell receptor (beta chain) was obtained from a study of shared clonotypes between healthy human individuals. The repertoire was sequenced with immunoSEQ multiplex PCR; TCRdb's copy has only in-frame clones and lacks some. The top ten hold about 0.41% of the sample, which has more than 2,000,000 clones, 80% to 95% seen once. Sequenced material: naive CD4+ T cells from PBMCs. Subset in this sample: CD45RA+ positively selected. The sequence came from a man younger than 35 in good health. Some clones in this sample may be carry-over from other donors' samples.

The CDR3 here is CASSYSAGPETQYF. The CDR3 DNA is TGTGCCAGCAGTTACAGTGCGGGACCAGAGACCCAGTACTTC. The chain carries TRBV6-5 and TRBJ2-5; D perhaps matches TRBD2 (6 bases). V shed 2 bases and J shed 4 bases, with 11 bases lying between them. CDR1 and CDR2 (germline): MNHEY, SVGAGI. The CDR3 consists of 14 residues.